Given below is one T cell receptor (beta chain) in context. Its matching antigen is unknown. The CDR3 has 13 residues. Germline CDR1 reads SGHRS; CDR2 reads YFSETQ. After removal of 0 bases from V and 6 bases from J, the junction contained 1 base not matched to a gene. The data originate from a study of lymphopenia after photon versus proton radiotherapy. Points from the study as a whole: Authors raise, but do not show, better survival with proton therapy. Relative stability marked proton patients; photon patients lost diversity and naive cells.

TCRdb keeps only in-frame clones here, not all; method: immunoSEQ multiplex PCR. The sample consists of approximately 24,000 clones, roughly 90% of them appearing once. Sequences were derived from peripheral blood, sampled from a patient treated with photon-based radiotherapy. The receptor was isolated from a man in his forties or fifties with gastric cancer. J is TRBJ2-7 and V is TRBV5-1, with 9 nucleotides matching TRBD1. CDR3 sequence: CASSLADRGEQYV. The CDR3 coding sequence is TGCGCCAGCAGCTTGGCGGACAGGGGCGAGCAGTACGTC.